The 20 T cell receptor beta chains below come from one sample, sequenced in a study of shared clonotypes between healthy human individuals. Clones were read by immunoSEQ multiplex PCR, and TCRdb kept only the in-frame ones, dropping some. The sample includes about 2 million clones, 90% to 95% seen only once; the top ten take 0.13%. Sequenced: naive CD4+ T cells sorted from blood. Stated subset: CD45RA+ positively selected. Receptors were obtained from a young man in good health.

The chain has TRBV6-5 and TRBJ1-1, with a tentative D call TRBD1 (6 bases). In germline, CDR1 is MNHEY, CDR2 SVGAGI. Deletions cut 5 bases from V and 0 bases from J, with 13 bases between. CDR3 size: 15 residues. CDR3 DNA: TGTGCCAGCAGTACTCCAGGGGACATGAACACTGAAGCTTTCTTT. Its protein product is CASSTPGDMNTEAFF.

The chain is built from TRBV30 and TRBJ1-5, with unresolved D. Germline V gene lookup returns CDR1 GTSNPN and CDR2 SVGIG (reference sequence). The CDR3 runs 14 residues. Trimming pared 4 bases from V and 5 bases from J, leaving 15 bases between. The CDR3 bases are TGTGCCTGGACTCGGGCCCTTCTTGATCAGCCCCAGCATTTT. Translation: CAWTRALLDQPQHF.

The chain employs TRBV7-8 and TRBJ2-5, with 8 bases that match TRBD1. The CDR3 covers 15 residues. V lost 5 bases, J lost 3 bases, and 8 bases stayed unmatched. Germline-derived CDR1 and CDR2 are SGHVS and FQNEAQ. CDR3 sequence: CASSERGTGKETQYF. DNA for the CDR3: TGTGCCAGCAGCGAACGGGGGACAGGAAAAGAGACCCAGTACTTC.

J is TRBJ2-3 and V is TRBV30, with D uncertain. This CDR3 is built from 14 residues. Trimming removed 2 bases at V and 2 bases at J, with 11 bases between. Germline CDR1 reads GTSNPN; CDR2 reads SVGIG (reference sequence). DNA for the CDR3: TGTGCCTGGAGTTCTGGCCTTACCACAGATACGCAGTATTTT. Translated: CAWSSGLTTDTQYF.

The gene calls are TRBV6-5 and TRBJ2-1, with 7 nucleotides matching TRBD1. The CDR3 runs 16 residues. Germline V gives CDR1 MNHEY, CDR2 SVGAGI. V was clipped by 0 bases and J by 4 bases; unmatched bases: 6. CDR3 amino acids: CASSYSRGPVYNEQFF. The CDR3 region has the DNA TGTGCCAGCAGTTACTCGAGGGGGCCCGTTTACAATGAGCAGTTCTTC.

The chain couples TRBV5-1 to TRBJ2-5, with D possibly matching TRBD2 (6 bases). The CDR3 has 21 amino acids. V dropped 1 base and J dropped 0 bases, with 28 bases sitting between them. Germline CDR1 reads SGHRS; CDR2 reads YFSETQ. The CDR3 loop is CASSLNQTLSGEPTYQETQYF. The CDR3, as DNA: TGCGCCAGCAGCTTGAATCAGACGCTTTCGGGGGAGCCCACGTACCAAGAGACCCAGTACTTC.

V is TRBV10-1 and J is TRBJ2-3; the match to TRBD2 covers 11 bases. V lost 8 bases to trimming and J lost 2 bases; unmatched junction nucleotides: 6. Germline V CDR1 and CDR2: WNHNN, SYGVQD (reference sequence). The CDR3 covers 15 residues. CDR3 protein: CASSLAGGSTDTQYF. The CDR3, as DNA: TGCGCCAGCTCGCTAGCGGGAGGCTCCACAGATACGCAGTATTTT.

The chain couples TRBV9 to TRBJ2-7, with a tentative D call TRBD1 (6 bases). The V and J ends lost 4 bases and 2 bases respectively, with 13 bases between them. Germline V gene data show CDR1 as SGDLS and CDR2 as YYNGEE. The CDR3 has 14 amino acids. As DNA, the CDR3 is TGTGCCAGCAGCTACGGGACATCGGCCTACGAGCAGTACTTC. Translated: CASSYGTSAYEQYF. The variable domain in full, completed from reference TRBV9 and TRBJ2-7, reads DSGVTQTPKHLITATGQRVTLRCSPRSGDLSVYWYQQSLDQGLQFLIQYYNGEERAKGNILERFSAQQFPDLHSELNLSSLELGDSALYFCASSYGTSAYEQYFGPGTRLTVT.

This clone was found once. The same CDR3 can be traced to other DNA sequences in this sample. This CDR3 is CASSYSAGGYEQYF. The CDR3 coding sequence is TGTGCCAGCAGTTACAGCGCGGGGGGCTACGAGCAGTACTTC. The rearrangement links TRBV6-5 to TRBJ2-7; 8 nucleotides agree with TRBD2. Trimming at V came to 2 bases and at J to 3 bases, leaving 3 bases not matched to a gene. The CDR3 runs 14 residues. The germline V gene has CDR1 MNHEY and CDR2 SVGAGI.

This clone was seen only once. V usage is TRBV19 and J usage is TRBJ1-3, with TRBD1 as a possible D gene (5 bases). The CDR3 spans 14 residues. The germline gives CDR1 LNHDA, CDR2 SQIVND (reference sequence). V was cut by 3 bases and J by 2 bases, with 8 bases left in between. Written as DNA, the CDR3 is TGTGCCAGTAGTATCTCGGGGGCTGGAAACACCATATATTTT. This encodes CASSISGAGNTIYF.

The chain carries TRBV5-1 and TRBJ2-7; D might be TRBD1 (6 bases). Germline V gives CDR1 SGHRS, CDR2 YFSETQ. The CDR3 covers 16 residues. V lost 3 bases, J lost 2 bases, and 18 bases lay in between. CDR3 nucleotide sequence: TGCGCCAGCAGCTCCTCCCTGGCAGGGGCTACCTACGAGCAGTACTTC. Its translation is CASSSSLAGATYEQYF.

The chain combines TRBV9 with TRBJ2-1; 7 bases align to TRBD2. Trimming cost V 4 bases and J 2 bases; bases outside gene matches: 15. The CDR3 has 18 residues. CDR1 is SGDLS and CDR2 is YYNGEE in the germline V gene. Here the CDR3 DNA reads TGTGCCAGCAGCCCTCCATTCGGGGGGACTGGGGCCTACAATGAGCAGTTCTTC. Encoded protein: CASSPPFGGTGAYNEQFF.

The gene calls are TRBV2 and TRBJ1-1; tentatively, D is TRBD1 (6 bases). The germline V and J ends were trimmed by 4 bases and 1 base, with 10 bases remaining between them. The germline V gene encodes CDR1 SNHLY and CDR2 FYNNEI. CDR3 length: 14 amino acids. CDR3 nucleotides: TGTGCCAGCAGTGCCCGACAGGAGAACACTGAAGCTTTCTTT. As protein: CASSARQENTEAFF.

The J gene is TRBJ2-2, the V gene TRBV4-1; D remains ambiguous. Trimming removed 1 base from V and 7 bases from J, with 7 bases in between. This CDR3 has 13 residues. Germline-derived CDR1 and CDR2 are MGHRA and YSYEKL. This chain's CDR3 is CASSQAPIGELFF. In DNA form, the CDR3 reads TGCGCCAGCAGCCAAGCGCCAATCGGGGAGCTGTTTTTT.

This chain joins TRBV6-5 and TRBJ1-5, with D perhaps TRBD1 (6 bases). V was cut by 6 bases and J by 2 bases, with 11 bases left in between. The CDR3 contains 14 residues. From germline, CDR1 is MNHEY and CDR2 SVGAGI. CDR3 sequence reads: CASSPPGGNQPQHF. Here the CDR3 DNA reads TGTGCCAGCAGCCCCCCAGGGGGCAATCAGCCCCAGCATTTT.

V is TRBV5-6 and J is TRBJ2-3, with 9 bases aligning to TRBD2. Trimming took 4 bases from V and 2 from J; bases not matched to a gene: 5. CDR3 length equals 15 residues. Germline assignment: CDR1 SGHDT and CDR2 YYEEEE. CDR3 coding DNA: TGTGCCAGCAGCCTTAGCGGGAGCCTCACAGATACGCAGTATTTT. Protein sequence: CASSLSGSLTDTQYF.

The chain employs TRBV9 and TRBJ2-1; TRBD2 matches 7 bases. CDR1 and CDR2 (germline): SGDLS, YYNGEE. There are 14 residues in the CDR3. The V and J ends lost 4 bases and 5 bases, in that order; junction bases with no gene match: 6. The CDR3 region is CASSTASGHNEQFF. The CDR3 nucleotides are TGTGCCAGCAGCACGGCTAGCGGTCACAATGAGCAGTTCTTC.

This sequence joins TRBV19 and TRBJ1-2, with D possibly matching TRBD1 (5 bases). Germline V gene data show CDR1 as LNHDA and CDR2 as SQIVND (reference sequence). Trimming took 11 bases from V and 0 from J, leaving 16 bases between them. There are 14 residues in the CDR3. CDR3 amino acids: CALNKGEPNYGYTF. CDR3 bases: TGTGCCCTAAATAAAGGGGAGCCTAACTATGGCTACACCTTC.

This clone came up once. Other DNA variants within this sample encode the same CDR3. The chain uses TRBV18 and TRBJ1-4, with TRBD1 as a possible D gene (6 bases). This CDR3 is 14 amino acids long. Germline CDR1 is KGHSH and CDR2 is LQKENI. Trimming removed 2 bases at V and 5 bases at J, with 9 bases between. DNA for the CDR3: TGTGCCAGCTCACCAGGGCAGGGGAATGAAAAACTGTTTTTT. It yields the protein CASSPGQGNEKLFF.

The chain employs TRBV14 and TRBJ1-2, with a weak D call TRBD1 (5 bases). The CDR3 sequence is 13 residues long. Trimming shortened V by 2 bases and J by 3 bases, and 7 bases separated the two germline ends. Germline assignment: CDR1 SGHDN and CDR2 FVKESK. The DNA for the CDR3 is TGTGCCAGCAGCCAACAGGGTGACTATGGCTACACCTTC. This translates into CASSQQGDYGYTF.